This TCR beta chain was found in a study of blood T cell repertoires in COVID-19 (dated by TCRdb to the early 2020s). General notes on the study: Collaborator samples came from the United States, Italy and Spain and covered acute and convalescent phases of COVID-19. The prospective study material was composed of cDNA or gDNA derived from T cells, B-cell-depleted T cells, or PBMCs. Subjects who had been exposed to COVID-19, were actively infected with it, or had recovered from it provided the deeply sampled blood TCRbeta repertoires that made up the dataset. The repertoires were made available in a free public database intended to serve as a resource for research on the immune response to SARS-CoV-2. The samples were drawn from the first 160 participants of the ongoing ImmuneRACE study and from roughly 1,300 subjects provided by 6 global collaborators. Sample metadata almost always included a de-identified subject ID, COVID-19 status, age in years and sex. Where available, HLA class I and class II types were obtained from metadata supplied by the sample provider rather than from assay-based typing.

The immunoSEQ Assay, a bias-controlled multiplex PCR, was used to amplify TCRbeta CDR3 regions from genomic DNA. In the paper's pipeline: Nucleated cell counts per sample were estimated from amplification of reference gene primers within the assay. Sequence reads were collapsed and filtered to measure the absolute abundance of every unique TCRbeta CDR3 rearrangement. Productive Simpson clonality was computed per sample as the square root of Simpson's diversity index over productive rearrangements. This immuneACCESS table, as held by TCRdb, lists in-frame sequences with V and J called but not all clones. Of the missing ones, under half trace to an unresolved V gene in checked studies; the others have no known cause. Clone size and the V and J calls come from that table; the DNA yielded D and trimming. The table for this sample lists some 250,000 clones; around 85% of them were counted only once. Over 9.5% of the sample belongs to the ten largest clones.

V loses 5 bases at its end and J loses 4 bases; junction bases beyond the gene matches: 3. The germline V gene sets CDR1 to SQVTM and CDR2 to ANQGSEA. Taken from cysteine to phenylalanine, the CDR3 has 12 residues. Just CDR3 DNA is preserved here, 36 bases in frame from base 1. In Seattle, one collaborating source enrolled patients while the infection was active and tracked those patients longitudinally over the course of disease. Collaborating institutions collected whole blood in K2EDTA tubes following their own protocols. Collaborator samples were shipped for TCRbeta analysis as frozen whole blood, isolated PBMCs, or DNA extracted from either sample type. Broader findings and caveats from the paper: The amount of clinical and demographic metadata varied by source and participant and was provided uncurated.

As to this clone: Its recognized antigen is unknown. No qualities accompany the bases; no much larger clone lies one base away.

The source material was peripheral blood. The clonotype was recovered from a woman aged 25 to 45 with COVID-19, enrolled during active disease. The chain is assembled from TRBV29-1 and TRBJ1-2; the central 8 bases match TRBD1. The sequenced DNA is TGCAGCGTTAAGGACAGGGTCTATGGCTACACCTTC. Its product reads: CSVKDRVYGYTF.